This T cell receptor (beta chain) was observed in a study of tumor-infiltrating lymphocytes in oesophageal squamous cell carcinoma. The CDR3 totals 13 residues. Germline V gives CDR1 SGHAT, CDR2 FQDESV (reference sequence). V dropped 0 bases and J dropped 3 bases, with 6 bases sitting between them. TCRdb ran MiXCR on the PCR reads and lists one entry per CDR3 protein. The table lists approximately 18,000 distinct CDR3 sequences, about 40% of them singletons. This clonotype ranks as medium-sized. This receptor was identified in a female donor with esophageal squamous cell carcinoma. Sequencing input: normal esophageal tissue next to the tumor. The V call is TRBV11-1, the J call TRBJ2-7; D uncertain. Here the CDR3 DNA reads TGTGCCAGCAGCTTAGCGGGCCGCTACGAGCAGTACTTC. It codes for CASSLAGRYEQYF.